This TCR beta chain was retrieved from a study of T cell clonotyping in hematopoietic cell transplantation. Profiled with immunoSEQ multiplex PCR; TCRdb holds only in-frame clones, not every one. The sample carries 15,000 to 20,000 clones, about 93% recorded once. Study observations and caveats: Graft donor and pretransplant recipient Inverse Simpson Index values predicted broader posttransplant TCR diversity.

The CDR3 totals 16 residues. Germline V gives CDR1 SGHRS, CDR2 YFSETQ. V dropped 4 bases and J dropped 1; count of bases not matched to a gene: 5. A note on this clone: What it binds is not known.

The sample was peripheral blood mononuclear cells. The chain is built from TRBV5-1 and TRBJ2-3; 11 bases are shared with TRBD2. This TCR was sampled from a man aged 40-50 years in good health. Some clones in this sample may be carry-over from other donors' samples. The CDR3 protein is CASSPPLAGGTDTQYF. The CDR3 region has the DNA TGCGCCAGCAGCCCCCCACTAGCGGGAGGCACAGATACGCAGTATTTT.